These 28 T cell receptor beta chains share one sample of origin, sequenced in a study of OX40 agonist ivuxolimab in advanced cancers. Some clones are missing from TCRdb's copy, which holds only in-frame ones; the method was immunoSEQ multiplex PCR. The sample lists 11,000 or so clones, about 86% occurring once. The sequencing used CD4+ or CD8+ T cells sorted from blood, collected in a trial of the OX40 agonist ivuxolimab. The receptors derive from an adult with an advanced solid tumor such as melanoma, head and neck, liver or kidney cancer.

The CDR3 region is CASSVATRWTGEATGELFF. The DNA of the CDR3 is TGTGCCAGCAGCGTAGCTACCCGGTGGACAGGGGAAGCGACCGGGGAGCTGTTTTTT. The chain carries TRBV9 and TRBJ2-2; the match to TRBD1 covers 9 bases. With V trimmed by 0 bases and J by 5 bases, 14 bases remained unmatched. This CDR3 spans 19 amino acids. The V gene's germline CDR1 is SGDLS and CDR2 YYNGEE.

V usage is TRBV7-9 and J usage is TRBJ2-2; either TRBD1 or TRBD2 may fit D (5 bases each). Trimming removed 3 bases at V and 8 bases at J, with 7 bases between. This CDR3 spans 12 amino acids. Per germline, CDR1 SEHNR and CDR2 FQNEAQ (reference sequence). Here the CDR3 reads CASSFGTGELFF. For the CDR3, the DNA is TGTGCCAGCAGCTTTGGGACGGGGGAGCTGTTTTTT.

This sequence joins TRBV7-6 and TRBJ1-1; D not resolved. This CDR3 region has 11 residues. Trimming took off 4 bases at V and 3 bases at J, with 3 bases between the two ends. Germline V lookup: CDR1 SGHVS, CDR2 FNYEAQ. The CDR3 DNA reads TGTGCCAGCAGCTCATACACTGAAGCTTTCTTT. It translates to CASSSYTEAFF.

J is TRBJ2-1 and V is TRBV7-2; D unclear. V lost 2 bases, J lost 6 bases, and 2 bases lay in between. Germline V gene data show CDR1 as SGHTA and CDR2 as FQGNSA. The CDR3 contains 11 residues. The CDR3 protein is CASSLTNEQFF. Here the CDR3 DNA reads TGTGCCAGCAGCTTAACCAATGAGCAGTTCTTC.

This clone was observed a few times. The genes are TRBV4-1 and TRBJ1-5; tentatively, D is TRBD1 (5 bases). The CDR3 extends over 17 amino acids. V lost 0 bases and J 0 bases, leaving 12 bases between the germline ends. CDR1 is MGHRA and CDR2 is YSYEKL in the germline V gene. The CDR3 nucleotides are TGCGCCAGCAGCCAAGATCCTGCAGGGTATAGCAATCAGCCCCAGCATTTT. Protein: CASSQDPAGYSNQPQHF.

The chain recombines TRBV5-4 with TRBJ2-3, with 9 bases aligning to TRBD1. V shed 4 bases and J 2 bases; nucleotides not matched to a gene: 14. CDR3 length equals 18 residues. Germline V lookup: CDR1 SGHNT, CDR2 YYREEE (reference sequence). The CDR3 here is CASSPGTGNILYTDTQYF. Written as DNA, the CDR3 is TGTGCCAGCAGCCCAGGGACAGGGAACATTTTATACACAGATACGCAGTATTTT.

The DNA for the CDR3 is TGTGCCAGCAGCCAAGGAGCTAGCGGGGGATACTCCTACGAGCAGTACTTC. Translating gives CASSQGASGGYSYEQYF. V and J are TRBV4-2 and TRBJ2-7; the match to TRBD2 covers 10 bases. The CDR3 has 17 amino acids. The junction had 6 bases not matched to a gene; V was cut back by 1 base and J by 0 bases. Per the germline V gene, CDR1 is LGHNA and CDR2 is YNFKEQ.

This clone has more than one count but fewer than ten. The V call is TRBV9, the J call TRBJ2-1; D is uncertain. The CDR3 sequence is 12 residues long. Germline V gene data show CDR1 as SGDLS and CDR2 as YYNGEE. Trimming took 3 bases from V and 7 from J, leaving 8 bases between them. In DNA form, the CDR3 reads TGTGCCAGCAGCGAGAAAATGAATGAGCAGTTCTTC. This translates into CASSEKMNEQFF.

The chain employs TRBV7-9 and TRBJ1-2; 9 bases are shared with TRBD1. V dropped 6 bases and J dropped 2; count of bases not matched to a gene: 7. The V gene's germline CDR1 is SEHNR and CDR2 FQNEAQ (reference sequence). The CDR3 contains 15 residues. The CDR3 region has the DNA TGTGCCAGCAGATATACCGGGACAGGGAACTATGGCTACACCTTC. Amino acids: CASRYTGTGNYGYTF.

V gene TRBV11-2 combines with J gene TRBJ2-7; 7 bases are shared with TRBD1. The CDR3 extends over 13 amino acids. The V and J ends lost 5 bases and 2 bases, in that order; junction bases with no gene match: 3. Germline CDR1 is SGHAT and CDR2 is FQNNGV. The CDR3 loop is CASSTTGAYEQYF. The CDR3 coding sequence is TGTGCCAGCAGCACCACAGGGGCCTACGAGCAGTACTTC.

The rearrangement links TRBV9 to TRBJ2-1; 10 bases match TRBD2. CDR3 size: 14 residues. Trimming removed 3 bases from V and 8 bases from J; junction bases left unmatched: 5. Germline CDR1 SGDLS, CDR2 YYNGEE. The CDR3 DNA reads as TGTGCCAGCAGCGCTAGCGGGAGAGGTGATGAGCAGTTCTTC. It is translated as CASSASGRGDEQFF. Drawing the rest from reference TRBV9 and TRBJ2-1, the complete variable domain is DSGVTQTPKHLITATGQRVTLRCSPRSGDLSVYWYQQSLDQGLQFLIQYYNGEERAKGNILERFSAQQFPDLHSELNLSSLELGDSALYFCASSASGRGDEQFFGPGTRLTVL.

The chain is built from TRBV7-9 and TRBJ2-3; TRBD2 matches at 9 bases. Germline lookup yields CDR1 SEHNR and CDR2 FQNEAQ (reference sequence). After removal of 0 bases from V and 4 bases from J, the junction contained 2 bases not matched to a gene. The CDR3 contains 15 residues. DNA of the CDR3: TGTGCCAGCAGCTTAGCACTAGCGGGTGCAGATACGCAGTATTTT. Its translation: CASSLALAGADTQYF.

The V gene is TRBV6-6, the J gene TRBJ2-7; D might be TRBD1 (5 bases). The CDR3 runs 14 residues. V dropped 2 bases and J dropped 2 bases, with 10 bases sitting between them. CDR1 and CDR2 (germline): MNHNY, SVGAGI (reference sequence). The CDR3 DNA follows: TGTGCCAGCAGTTACGGGCAGGGTACCTACGAGCAGTACTTC. This encodes CASSYGQGTYEQYF.

The chain couples TRBV28 to TRBJ2-7; possibly TRBD2 for D (5 bases). Germline-derived CDR1 and CDR2 are MDHEN and SYDVKM. The CDR3 contains 13 residues. The V and J ends lost 4 bases and 5 bases respectively, with 12 bases between them. The CDR3 nucleotides are TGTGCCAGCAGTTCACCTGGGAGCAACGAGCAGTACTTC. This sequence encodes CASSSPGSNEQYF. Drawing the rest from reference TRBV28 and TRBJ2-7, the complete variable domain is DVKVTQSSRYLVKRTGEKVFLECVQDMDHENMFWYRQDPGLGLRLIYFSYDVKMKEKGDIPEGYSVSREKKERFSLILESASTNQTSMYLCASSSPGSNEQYFGPGTRLTVT.

The CDR3 coding sequence is TGCGCCAGCAGCTTGGAACACCAGAACACCGGGGAGCTGTTTTTT. This encodes CASSLEHQNTGELFF. The gene calls are TRBV5-1 and TRBJ2-2, with D unclear. This CDR3 comprises 15 residues. V was shortened by 0 bases and J by 1 base, with 7 bases between the two germline ends. The germline CDR1 and CDR2 sequences are SGHRS and YFSETQ.

The rearrangement links TRBV9 to TRBJ2-7; D is possibly TRBD1 (6 bases). With 3 bases removed from V and 3 bases from J, the gap between germline ends came to 13 bases. Germline V gene sequence: CDR1 SGDLS, CDR2 YYNGEE. The length of the CDR3 is 14 residues. CDR3 amino acids: CASSGRDNFYEQYF. CDR3 in DNA: TGTGCCAGCAGCGGCCGGGACAACTTCTACGAGCAGTACTTC.

This sequence joins TRBV15 and TRBJ2-1; either TRBD1 or TRBD2 may fit D (6 bases each). From germline, CDR1 is LNHNV and CDR2 YYDKDF (reference sequence). Trimming removed 0 bases from V and 15 bases from J, with 15 bases in between. This CDR3 region has 13 residues. In DNA form, the CDR3 reads TGTGCCACCAGCAGAGAGTCGGGGGCGAGATTGTTCTTC. This codes for CATSRESGARLFF.

This clone was counted a single time. The chain recombines TRBV27 with TRBJ2-7; D is ambiguous. V was pared by 0 bases and J by 4 bases, with 16 bases between. This CDR3 is 16 amino acids long. Germline V gene lookup returns CDR1 MNHEY and CDR2 SMNVEV (reference sequence). Here the CDR3 reads CASSLSPQHLPYEQYF. Here the CDR3 DNA reads TGTGCCAGCAGTTTATCGCCACAGCATCTTCCGTACGAGCAGTACTTC.

The sample holds one count of this clone. The chain is built from TRBV7-2 and TRBJ2-1, with D possibly matching TRBD1 (5 bases). Germline assignment: CDR1 SGHTA and CDR2 FQGNSA. V lost 2 bases and J 7 bases, leaving 12 bases between the germline ends. The CDR3 is 14 amino acids. The CDR3 reads CASSLSGMDNEQFF. As DNA, the CDR3 is TGTGCCAGCAGCTTATCAGGGATGGATAATGAGCAGTTCTTC.

This sequence joins TRBV7-9 and TRBJ2-1, with 8 bases lining up with TRBD2. Looked up from germline, CDR1 is SEHNR and CDR2 is FQNEAQ (reference sequence). Trimming took 4 bases from V and 5 from J; bases not matched to a gene: 7. The CDR3 loop spans 15 amino acids. The CDR3 nucleotides read TGTGCCAGCAGCTCAAGACTAGCGACAAACAATGAGCAGTTCTTC. Amino acids: CASSSRLATNNEQFF.

The rearrangement joins TRBV5-1 to TRBJ2-7; 13 bases match TRBD2. Trimming at V came to 4 bases and at J to 5 bases, leaving 9 bases not matched to a gene. CDR3 length equals 16 residues. Looked up from germline, CDR1 is SGHRS and CDR2 is YFSETQ. CDR3 protein: CASSPWTSGSGDEQYF. The CDR3 DNA reads TGCGCCAGCAGCCCCTGGACTAGCGGGAGTGGAGACGAGCAGTACTTC. Full variable domain (outside the CDR3, taken from reference TRBV5-1 and TRBJ2-7): KAGVTQTPRYLIKTRGQQVTLSCSPISGHRSVSWYQQTPGQGLQFLFEYFSETQRNKGNFPGRFSGRQFSNSRSEMNVSTLELGDSALYLCASSPWTSGSGDEQYFGPGTRLTVT.

V gene TRBV11-1 combines with J gene TRBJ2-3; 11 bases agree with TRBD2. The CDR3 contains 17 residues. J was trimmed by 2 bases and V by 5 bases; bases with no gene match: 9. Germline V CDR1 and CDR2: SGHAT, FQDESV (reference sequence). The CDR3, as DNA: TGTGCCAGCAGCACAATTCCGGGACTAGCGGTCACAGATACGCAGTATTTT. Protein sequence: CASSTIPGLAVTDTQYF.

The chain carries TRBV6-4 and TRBJ1-5; D is ambiguous. Germline V gene sequence: CDR1 MRHNA, CDR2 SNTAGT. V was pared by 7 bases and J by 0 bases, with 13 bases between. The CDR3 has 15 residues. The CDR3 DNA follows: TGTGCCAGCAAGTGGCTTTTTCCTAGCAATCAGCCCCAGCATTTT. Amino acids: CASKWLFPSNQPQHF.

This chain uses TRBV15 with TRBJ1-5; 8 bases line up with TRBD1. CDR3 size: 13 residues. Trimming removed 7 bases from V and 5 bases from J; junction bases left unmatched: 4. The germline gives CDR1 LNHNV, CDR2 YYDKDF (reference sequence). CDR3 nucleotides: TGTGCCACCAAAGGACAGGGTTATCAGCCCCAGCATTTT. Translated: CATKGQGYQPQHF.

The chain joins TRBV5-6 to TRBJ1-1; 9 bases map to TRBD1. The CDR3 length is 14 residues. CDR1 is SGHDT and CDR2 is YYEEEE in the germline V gene. Germline trimming cut 4 bases from V and 6 bases from J; bases unmatched to any gene: 7. In DNA form, the CDR3 reads TGTGCCAGCAGCACCGGACAGGGGAGGGCTGAAGCTTTCTTT. Translation: CASSTGQGRAEAFF.

This chain uses TRBV12-5 with TRBJ2-1, with 7 bases lining up with TRBD1. The ends lost 1 base at V and 8 bases at J; junction bases unmatched: 2. The CDR3 spans 13 residues. The germline gives CDR1 LGHNT, CDR2 FRNRAP. The CDR3, as DNA: TGTGCTAGTGGTTTGGGGACAGGCTATGAGCAGTTCTTC. Protein product: CASGLGTGYEQFF. Based on the CDR3 plus reference TRBV12-5 and TRBJ2-1, the full variable domain is DARVTQTPRHKVTEMGQEVTMRCQPILGHNTVFWYRQTMMQGLELLAYFRNRAPLDDSGMPKDRFSAEMPDATLATLKIQPSEPRDSAVYFCASGLGTGYEQFFGPGTRLTVL.

This clone turned up a few times. V and J are TRBV14 and TRBJ2-5; D gene unclear. Trimming removed 0 bases from V and 5 bases from J, with 7 bases in between. In germline, CDR1 is SGHDN, CDR2 FVKESK. The CDR3 spans 13 residues. CDR3 protein: CASSQDYLETQYF. CDR3 nucleotides: TGTGCCAGCAGCCAAGATTATCTGGAGACCCAGTACTTC.

V gene TRBV4-3 combines with J gene TRBJ2-2; D unclear. Germline CDR1 is LGHNA and CDR2 is YSLEER. V lost 1 base and J 9 bases, leaving 9 bases between the germline ends. This CDR3 contains 13 residues. The CDR3 DNA sequence: TGCGCCAGCAGCCAAGTAAAGGGCAGGGAGCTGTTTTTT. It is translated as CASSQVKGRELFF.